This TCR delta chain was identified in a study of gamma-delta chains in newborns, infants, children. About the study: Microbial exposure reportedly drives polyclonal innate γδ T cell expansion after birth.

Germline V gene sequence: CDR1 GEAIGNYY, CDR2 EKD. The CDR3 sequence is 15 residues long. As regards this clone: This is likely an artifact of a read error, given a far larger clone one base away. Other DNA sequences from this sample encode an identical CDR3 as well.

TCRdb applied CATT to the reads for clone calling. The sample lists about 4,200 delta-chain clones; approximately 2.1% were seen once. Material: blood. The source is a child who was a newborn, infant or young child, either healthy, febrile or measles-vaccinated (not recorded which). The rearrangement uses TRDV2 and TRDJ1; 7 positions agree with TRDD3. In DNA, the CDR3 is TGTGCCTGTGACAAACTGGGGCGCTACACCGACAAACTCATCTTT. Protein sequence: CACDKLGRYTDKLIF.